The clone carrying this T cell receptor (beta chain) was observed a few times. Its antigen remains unidentified. The record originates from a study of T-cell memory formation after mild COVID-19. J was trimmed by 10 bases and V by 4 bases; bases with no gene match: 22. CDR3 size: 19 residues. From germline, CDR1 is SGHRS and CDR2 YFSETQ. Points from the study as a whole: CD8+ contracting clones occupied EMRA, while CD4+ ones occupied mainly CM and EM. Detection of some responders pre-infection suggested pre-existing cross-reactive memory T cells participated.

In TCRdb, the 5' RACE reads were re-called with MiXCR into one record per CDR3 protein. The table shows 410,000 or so distinct CDR3 sequences, with 23% occurring only once. Sequenced sample: PBMCs or a T cell subset sorted from them (not recorded which). This TCR was recovered from an adult woman who had mild COVID-19 (a few samples of this study predate the infection). Cell type and time point are not known. This chain uses TRBV5-1 with TRBJ2-1, with 11 bases lining up with TRBD2. The CDR3 DNA is TGCGCCAGCAGCCCATCCAGGACTAGCGGGCCTCTTGGCCGGGGCGAGCAGTTCTTC. Its translation is CASSPSRTSGPLGRGEQFF.